The 27 T cell receptor beta chains below come from one sample, sequenced in a study of cytomegalovirus exposure and HLA in healthy donors. Using immunoSEQ multiplex PCR, the repertoire was profiled, and TCRdb retains in-frame clones only, with some absent. Of under 250,000 clones detected, 70% to 90% appear once; the ten largest clones hold roughly 5.4%. Specimen: PBMCs. The receptors shown here come from a woman aged 18-29 years in good health and CMV-seronegative.

This clone showed up just once. CDR3 nucleotide sequence: TGTGCCTGGAGTGTCCGACAGGGGGGATTTAGCACAGATACGCAGTATTTT. Translating gives CAWSVRQGGFSTDTQYF. The chain links TRBV30 to TRBJ2-3; TRBD1 aligns across 9 bases. Germline V gene data show CDR1 as GTSNPN and CDR2 as SVGIG (reference sequence). CDR3 length: 17 amino acids. J gave up 0 bases and V 0 bases, and 7 bases lay outside the gene matches.

The chain carries TRBV29-1 and TRBJ2-3; TRBD1 is a possible D gene (6 bases). Germline values: CDR1 SQVTM, CDR2 ANQGSEA. V was pared by 4 bases and J by 4 bases, with 9 bases between. The CDR3 is made up of 12 amino acids. CDR3 nucleotide sequence: TGCAGCGTTGCCGCAGGGGCAGATACGCAGTATTTT. Translating gives CSVAAGADTQYF.

This chain uses TRBV28 with TRBJ1-2; no clear D gene. V was cut by 2 bases and J by 7 bases, with 14 bases left in between. This CDR3 is 14 amino acids long. Germline-derived CDR1 and CDR2 are MDHEN and SYDVKM. The CDR3, as DNA: TGTGCCAGCAGTTTAACGGGTCCGCGAGGTGGCTACACCTTC. Translating it yields CASSLTGPRGGYTF.

This clone came up a few times. V gene TRBV2 combines with J gene TRBJ1-1; D gene ambiguous. V lost 10 bases to trimming and J lost 3 bases, with 6 bases between them. This CDR3 spans 10 amino acids. CDR1 is SNHLY, CDR2 FYNNEI, per germline. The CDR3 region is CATGDTEAFF. The CDR3 region has the DNA TGTGCCACAGGAGACACTGAAGCTTTCTTT. Based on the CDR3 plus reference TRBV2 and TRBJ1-1, the full variable domain is EPEVTQTPSHQVTQMGQEVILRCVPISNHLYFYWYRQILGQKVEFLVSFYNNEISEKSEIFDDQFSVERPDGSNFTLKIRSTKLEDSAMYFCATGDTEAFFGQGTRLTVV.

This chain joins TRBV9 and TRBJ1-2; no reliable D call. CDR1 is SGDLS and CDR2 is YYNGEE in the germline V gene. Trimming shortened V by 3 bases and J by 5 bases, and 14 bases separated the two germline ends. This CDR3 has 14 amino acids. CDR3: CASSGDGLGYGYTF. For the CDR3, the DNA is TGTGCCAGCAGCGGTGACGGGCTAGGGTATGGCTACACCTTC.

The J gene is TRBJ2-7, the V gene TRBV9; 14 bases are a match to TRBD2. Per the germline V gene, CDR1 is SGDLS and CDR2 is YYNGEE. Trimming cost V 3 bases and J 2 bases; bases outside gene matches: 4. There are 16 residues in the CDR3. CDR3 nucleotides: TGTGCCAGCAGCGCTGGACTAGCGGGGGGAACCTACGAGCAGTACTTC. Translation gives CASSAGLAGGTYEQYF.

This chain connects TRBV30 to TRBJ2-1, with TRBD2 identical over 7 bases. J was trimmed by 6 bases and V by 1 base; bases with no gene match: 9. The CDR3 loop spans 15 amino acids. Germline V gene data show CDR1 as GTSNPN and CDR2 as SVGIG (reference sequence). The CDR3: CAWSGGKRDVNEQFF. CDR3 DNA sequence: TGTGCCTGGAGTGGTGGTAAGCGGGATGTCAATGAGCAGTTCTTC.

The rearrangement joins TRBV25-1 to TRBJ2-1; D might be TRBD1 (5 bases). Germline V lookup: CDR1 MGHDK, CDR2 SYGVNS. The CDR3 runs to 16 residues. Trimming removed 5 bases from V and 0 bases from J, with 14 bases in between. CDR3 DNA: TGTGCCAGCAGTATAAGGGGCGGTAGCTCCTACAATGAGCAGTTCTTC. The encoded protein is CASSIRGGSSYNEQFF.

The chain is built from TRBV30 and TRBJ2-1; 9 bases are shared with TRBD1. The CDR3 is 21 amino acids. Germline CDR1 reads GTSNPN; CDR2 reads SVGIG (reference sequence). V was clipped by 1 base and J by 0 bases; unmatched bases: 19. Here the CDR3 reads CAWSGQGQGHPLPISYNEQFF. CDR3 in DNA: TGTGCCTGGAGTGGGCAGGGACAGGGACATCCCCTCCCCATCTCCTACAATGAGCAGTTCTTC.

The chain links TRBV9 to TRBJ1-1, with D uncertain. This CDR3 spans 13 amino acids. Germline V gene sequence: CDR1 SGDLS, CDR2 YYNGEE. V lost 2 bases and J 3 bases, leaving 8 bases between the germline ends. This CDR3 reads CASSVLQHTEAFF. CDR3 bases: TGTGCCAGCAGCGTTCTGCAGCACACTGAAGCTTTCTTT.

This chain joins TRBV9 and TRBJ2-7; no definite D call. This CDR3 is 14 amino acids long. The V end was cut by 0 bases, the J end by 1 base, with 8 bases between. Germline loops: CDR1 SGDLS, CDR2 YYNGEE. As DNA, the CDR3 is TGTGCCAGCAGCGTAGGGTACAGTTCCTACGAGCAGTACTTC. Translated, it gives CASSVGYSSYEQYF.

V and J are TRBV28 and TRBJ1-1; maybe TRBD1 (5 bases). The CDR3 runs to 13 residues. Trimming stripped 6 bases from V and 7 bases from J, with 15 bases between. Germline V gene data show CDR1 as MDHEN and CDR2 as SYDVKM. The CDR3 here is CASSEYSQGEAFF. DNA for the CDR3: TGTGCCAGCAGCGAATACTCGCAGGGTGAAGCTTTCTTT.

The genes are TRBV4-1 and TRBJ2-6; 9 bases line up with TRBD1. V lost 4 bases and J lost 2; bases outside the gene matches: 9. The germline CDR1 and CDR2 sequences are MGHRA and YSYEKL. This CDR3 has 18 amino acids. DNA for the CDR3: TGCGCCAGCAGCCCCGTAGGGGACAGGGTCCCTGGGGCCAACGTCCTGACTTTC. Translating gives CASSPVGDRVPGANVLTF.

The chain joins TRBV5-1 to TRBJ1-3; D unclear. CDR3 length: 15 residues. CDR1 is SGHRS, CDR2 YFSETQ, per germline. Trimming stripped 0 bases from V and 3 bases from J, with 10 bases between. CDR3 in DNA: TGCGCCAGCAGCTTGGAAGGAGGGCTTGGAAACACCATATATTTT. Protein: CASSLEGGLGNTIYF.

The chain combines TRBV30 with TRBJ1-1, with 7 bases lining up with TRBD1. Per germline, CDR1 GTSNPN and CDR2 SVGIG (reference sequence). This CDR3 is 16 amino acids long. V lost 2 bases and J lost 3; bases outside the gene matches: 12. CDR3 sequence reads: CAWSTRTGRRYTEAFF. The CDR3 DNA sequence: TGTGCCTGGAGTACTCGGACAGGTCGTAGGTACACTGAAGCTTTCTTT. The whole variable domain, filled in from reference TRBV30 and TRBJ1-1, reads SQTIHQWPATLVQPVGSPLSLECTVEGTSNPNLYWYRQAAGRGLQLLFYSVGIGQISSEVPQNLSASRPQDRQFILSSKKLLLSDSGFYLCAWSTRTGRRYTEAFFGQGTRLTVV.

V is TRBV27 and J is TRBJ1-2; no firm D call. The V end was cut by 6 bases, the J end by 4 bases, with 15 bases between. This CDR3 spans 14 amino acids. Germline lookup yields CDR1 MNHEY and CDR2 SMNVEV (reference sequence). The CDR3 coding sequence is TGTGCCAGCAGCCCCGATGAGGGCGGCTATGGCTACACCTTC. It is translated as CASSPDEGGYGYTF.

The chain employs TRBV30 and TRBJ1-2, with D possibly being TRBD1 (5 bases). Germline V gene sequence: CDR1 GTSNPN, CDR2 SVGIG (reference sequence). V lost 4 bases and J lost 4, with 10 bases in between. This CDR3 region has 12 residues. This chain's CDR3 is CAWTLDSYGYTF. In DNA, the CDR3 is TGTGCCTGGACCCTAGACAGCTATGGCTACACCTTC.

V usage is TRBV6-5 and J usage is TRBJ1-5, with D unclear. Germline V gene sequence: CDR1 MNHEY, CDR2 SVGAGI. V lost 0 bases, J lost 10 bases, and 16 bases lay in between. The CDR3 has 15 amino acids. CDR3 sequence reads: CASSYSTSGFGPQHF. The DNA for the CDR3 is TGTGCCAGCAGTTACTCGACTAGCGGGTTTGGTCCCCAGCATTTT.

The V call is TRBV7-8, the J call TRBJ1-1; unclear D gene. Looked up from germline, CDR1 is SGHVS and CDR2 is FQNEAQ. This CDR3 has 13 residues. The V gene lost 1 base and the J gene lost 0 bases, with 3 bases spanning the gap. The CDR3 loop is CASSLDVNTEAFF. CDR3 DNA sequence: TGTGCCAGCAGCTTAGATGTGAACACTGAAGCTTTCTTT.

The CDR3 region is CASREGTEAFF. The DNA of the CDR3 is TGTGCCAGCAGAGAGGGCACTGAAGCTTTCTTT. The J gene is TRBJ1-1, the V gene TRBV28; D is undetermined. The CDR3 is 11 amino acids. CDR1 and CDR2 from the germline V gene are MDHEN and SYDVKM. The V end lost 6 bases, the J end lost 4 bases, and 6 bases lay between the germline ends.

In its sample, this clone was seen once. The genes are TRBV2 and TRBJ2-3, with 8 bases fitting TRBD1. This CDR3 region has 13 residues. V shed 7 bases, J shed 5 bases, and the junction held 5 bases outside the gene matches. The germline gives CDR1 SNHLY, CDR2 FYNNEI. The CDR3 is CASTRGRGDTQYF. The DNA for the CDR3 is TGTGCCAGCACCAGGGGGCGCGGAGATACGCAGTATTTT.

The CDR3 bases are TGTGCCAGCAGCGTAGACAGGGGAAACAACAATGAGCAGTTCTTC. Protein product: CASSVDRGNNNEQFF. This chain links TRBV7-6 with TRBJ2-1; 8 bases match TRBD1. This CDR3 region has 15 residues. In germline, CDR1 is SGHVS, CDR2 FNYEAQ. The V and J ends lost 5 bases and 5 bases, in that order; junction bases with no gene match: 8. The variable domain in full, completed from reference TRBV7-6 and TRBJ2-1, reads GAGVSQSPRYKVTKRGQDVALRCDPISGHVSLYWYRQALGQGPEFLTYFNYEAQQDKSGLPNDRFSAERPEGSISTLTIQRTEQRDSAMYRCASSVDRGNNNEQFFGPGTRLTVL.

The chain has TRBV11-2 and TRBJ1-4; D might be TRBD1 (6 bases). The germline gives CDR1 SGHAT, CDR2 FQNNGV. Trimming removed 1 base from V and 6 bases from J, with 15 bases in between. The CDR3 extends over 16 amino acids. CDR3 bases: TGTGCCAGCAGCTTAGTATCCCGCAGGGGAGATGAAAAACTGTTTTTT. It is translated as CASSLVSRRGDEKLFF. Drawing the rest from reference TRBV11-2 and TRBJ1-4, the complete variable domain is EAGVAQSPRYKIIEKRQSVAFWCNPISGHATLYWYQQILGQGPKLLIQFQNNGVVDDSQLPKDRFSAERLKGVDSTLKIQPAKLEDSAVYLCASSLVSRRGDEKLFFGSGTQLSVL.

The rearrangement joins TRBV5-8 to TRBJ1-5; TRBD1 is a possible D gene (5 bases). CDR3 length: 15 residues. V was cut by 1 base and J by 2 bases, with 10 bases left in between. The germline V gene encodes CDR1 SGHTS and CDR2 YDEGEE. CDR3 bases: TGTGCCAGCAGCTTGTCGGGGGGAGGCAATCAGCCCCAGCATTTT. This gives the protein CASSLSGGGNQPQHF.

The V and J genes are TRBV28 and TRBJ2-1; TRBD2 matches 10 bases. This CDR3 has 15 residues. Germline V gene lookup returns CDR1 MDHEN and CDR2 SYDVKM. V was clipped by 7 bases and J by 8 bases; unmatched bases: 11. The CDR3 sequence: CASTRRLAGGDEQFF. CDR3 in DNA: TGTGCCAGCACTCGACGACTAGCGGGTGGAGATGAGCAGTTCTTC.

The CDR3 region has the DNA TGTGCCAGCTCACCCCTCGACAGGGGAGGGAGGCTCTCTGGAAACACCATATATTTT. This codes for CASSPLDRGGRLSGNTIYF. The V call is TRBV18, the J call TRBJ1-3, with 8 bases fitting TRBD1. The germline CDR1 and CDR2 sequences are KGHSH and LQKENI. The J segment lost 0 bases and the V segment lost 3 bases, leaving 13 bases of the junction unmatched. The CDR3 has 19 amino acids.

About this clone: Germline is not matched at one junction end, which may reflect a read error. The rearrangement links TRBV30 to TRBJ1-1; D is ambiguous. CDR3 length: 12 amino acids. The germline V gene has CDR1 GTSNPN and CDR2 SVGIG (reference sequence). The CDR3 sequence is CAWSPDNSEAFF. CDR3 coding DNA: TGTGCCTGGAGTCCAGACAACAGTGAAGCTTTCTTT. Together with reference TRBV30 and TRBJ1-1, the CDR3 gives the full variable domain: SQTIHQWPATLVQPVGSPLSLECTVEGTSNPNLYWYRQAAGRGLQLLFYSVGIGQISSEVPQNLSASRPQDRQFILSSKKLLLSDSGFYLCAWSPDNSEAFFGQGTRLTVV.